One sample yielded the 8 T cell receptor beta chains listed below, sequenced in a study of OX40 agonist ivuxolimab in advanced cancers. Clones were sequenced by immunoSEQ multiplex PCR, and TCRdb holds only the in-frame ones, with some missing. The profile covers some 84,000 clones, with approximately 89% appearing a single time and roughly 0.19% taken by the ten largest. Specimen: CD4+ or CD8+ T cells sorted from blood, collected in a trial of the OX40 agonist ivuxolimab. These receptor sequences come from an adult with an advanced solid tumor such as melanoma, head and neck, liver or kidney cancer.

The CDR3 bases are TGTGCCAGTAGTTCGAGCGGACAGGGCTACCCTGAAGCTTTCTTT. Translated: CASSSSGQGYPEAFF. The chain couples TRBV19 to TRBJ1-1; 8 bases are a match to TRBD1. CDR3 length: 15 residues. CDR1 and CDR2 from the germline V gene are LNHDA and SQIVND (reference sequence). Losses at the gene ends were 5 bases for V and 6 bases for J; bases not matched to a gene: 11.

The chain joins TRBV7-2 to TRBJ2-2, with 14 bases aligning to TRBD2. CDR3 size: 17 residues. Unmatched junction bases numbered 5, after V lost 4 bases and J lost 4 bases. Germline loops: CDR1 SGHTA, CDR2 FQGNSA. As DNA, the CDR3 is TGTGCCAGCAGCTCAGGAGGACTAGCGGGAGGCACCGGGGAGCTGTTTTTT. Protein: CASSSGGLAGGTGELFF.

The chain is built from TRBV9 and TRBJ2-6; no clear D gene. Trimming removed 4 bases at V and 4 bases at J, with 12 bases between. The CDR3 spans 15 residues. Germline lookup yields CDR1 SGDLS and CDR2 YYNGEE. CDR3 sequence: CASSPQGYGANVLTF. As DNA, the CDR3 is TGTGCCAGCAGCCCGCAAGGTTACGGGGCCAACGTCCTGACTTTC.

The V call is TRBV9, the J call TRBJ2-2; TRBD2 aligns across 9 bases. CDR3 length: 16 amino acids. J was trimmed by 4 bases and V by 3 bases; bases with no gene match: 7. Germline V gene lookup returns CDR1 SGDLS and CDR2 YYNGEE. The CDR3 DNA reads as TGTGCCAGCAGCGCCAGCGGGAGGCGGGGCACCGGGGAGCTGTTTTTT. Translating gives CASSASGRRGTGELFF.

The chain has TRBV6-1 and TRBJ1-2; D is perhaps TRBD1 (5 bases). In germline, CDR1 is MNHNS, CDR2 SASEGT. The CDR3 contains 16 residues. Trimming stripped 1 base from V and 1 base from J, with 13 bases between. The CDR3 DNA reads TGTGCCAGCAGTGAAGTAACAGGCAAAGATAACTATGGCTACACCTTC. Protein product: CASSEVTGKDNYGYTF.

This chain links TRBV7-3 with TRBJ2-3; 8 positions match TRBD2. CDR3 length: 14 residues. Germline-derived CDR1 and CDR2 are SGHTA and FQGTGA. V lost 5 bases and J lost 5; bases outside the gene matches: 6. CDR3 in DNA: TGTGCCAGCAGCAAACTAGCGGCTAAAGATACGCAGTATTTT. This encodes CASSKLAAKDTQYF.

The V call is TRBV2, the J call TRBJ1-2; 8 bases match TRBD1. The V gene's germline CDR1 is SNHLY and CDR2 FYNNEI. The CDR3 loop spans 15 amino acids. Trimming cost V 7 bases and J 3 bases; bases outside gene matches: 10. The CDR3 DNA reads TGTGCCAGCAAAAATAGACAGGGGCCCGACTATGGCTACACCTTC. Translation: CASKNRQGPDYGYTF.

For the CDR3, the DNA is TGTGCCAGCAGAGGGGGACGGACGAACACCGGGGAGCTGTTTTTT. This translates into CASRGGRTNTGELFF. The chain joins TRBV28 to TRBJ2-2, with D possibly matching TRBD1 (6 bases). Germline CDR1 is MDHEN and CDR2 is SYDVKM. The CDR3 is 15 residues long. V was pared by 6 bases and J by 0 bases, with 11 bases between.